The source of this TCR beta chain is a study of spatial heterogeneity in lung cancer. V was clipped by 3 bases and J by 1 base; unmatched bases: 6. This CDR3 is built from 14 residues. CDR1 and CDR2 (germline): DFQATT, SNEGSKA (reference sequence). Of note for this clonotype: Its antigen is undetermined.

Time point here: sample taken at primary tumor resection. A total of about 73 untreated early-stage non-small cell lung cancer patients served as donors. Extraction of whole RNA from tumor, nontumor lung or frozen PBMC preceded unsorted sequencing. Every molecule of TCR cDNA had its own unique molecular identifier. From the 5' RACE reads, TCRdb called clonotypes with MiXCR, one entry per CDR3 protein. Seen here are tens of thousands of distinct CDR3 sequences, less than 9.5% observed once, and the top ten hold around 30%. Findings and limits, study-wide: There were more appearances of ubiquitous expanded tumor TCRs in blood at resection than at follow-up.

V is TRBV20-1 and J is TRBJ2-7; the match to TRBD1 covers 7 bases. This clonotype was sampled from a female donor with early-stage non-small cell lung cancer. Sequences were derived from PBMCs, sampled at surgery. This CDR3 reads CSASGTVFSYEQYF. In DNA, the CDR3 is TGCAGTGCTAGCGGGACAGTATTTTCCTACGAGCAGTACTTC.